This passage covers 19 T cell receptor beta chains from one sample sequenced in a study of blood T cell repertoires in COVID-19. Repertoires were generated with immunoSEQ multiplex PCR, while TCRdb's copy carries only in-frame clones and drops some. Here the sample spans about 81,000 clones, around 91% being singletons. Sequenced material: peripheral blood. These receptors were taken from a man between 65 and 80 years old with active or convalescent COVID-19.

This clone has a handful of counts. The rearrangement uses TRBV10-3 and TRBJ1-5; a possible D gene is TRBD1 (5 bases). The V gene's germline CDR1 is ENHRY and CDR2 SYGVKD. The CDR3 loop spans 13 amino acids. Trimming pared 1 base from V and 7 bases from J, leaving 8 bases between. The CDR3 DNA sequence: TGTGCCATCAGTGAGTGGGGGGACCAGCCCCAGCATTTT. Translation gives CAISEWGDQPQHF.

The rearrangement uses TRBV7-2 and TRBJ1-2; D uncertain. The germline V gene encodes CDR1 SGHTA and CDR2 FQGNSA. The CDR3 has 15 residues. Trimming pared 2 bases from V and 3 bases from J, leaving 13 bases between. The CDR3 region has the DNA TGTGCCAGCAGCTTATTTACGGGAGCCCACTATGGCTACACCTTC. Amino acids: CASSLFTGAHYGYTF.

The chain links TRBV11-2 to TRBJ2-1; 11 bases map to TRBD2. J was trimmed by 10 bases and V by 5 bases; bases with no gene match: 4. This CDR3 region has 13 residues. The V gene's germline CDR1 is SGHAT and CDR2 FQNNGV. The CDR3 sequence: CASSLRLAGEQFF. The CDR3 region has the DNA TGTGCCAGCAGCCTCCGACTAGCGGGGGAGCAGTTCTTC.

The chain recombines TRBV12-3 or TRBV12-4 with TRBJ1-2; TRBD1 agrees at 7 bases. The CDR3 consists of 13 residues. V lost 6 bases, J lost 8 bases, and 9 bases stayed unmatched. In nucleotides, the CDR3 is TGTGCCAGCAGCCAGGGGGTTCTGGGGGGCTACACCTTC. It yields the protein CASSQGVLGGYTF.

This clone has only one observation. The J gene is TRBJ1-3, the V gene TRBV27, with TRBD1 as a possible D gene (6 bases). CDR3 length: 16 residues. The ends were cut back, 5 bases at V and 0 bases at J, with 14 bases in the middle. In germline, CDR1 is MNHEY, CDR2 SMNVEV (reference sequence). The CDR3 nucleotides are TGTGCCAGCAGTCCTGGTGGGGGCCACTCTGGAAACACCATATATTTT. Protein sequence: CASSPGGGHSGNTIYF.

The rearrangement links TRBV5-1 to TRBJ1-2; 7 bases agree with TRBD1. The CDR3 is made up of 14 amino acids. The germline CDR1 and CDR2 sequences are SGHRS and YFSETQ. With 3 bases clipped from V and 5 bases from J, the junction kept 7 bases outside the gene matches. CDR3 nucleotide sequence: TGCGCCAGCAGCTCTGACAGGGTTGGTTATGGCTACACCTTC. Protein: CASSSDRVGYGYTF.

The chain joins TRBV5-1 to TRBJ2-5; no clear D gene. Germline-derived CDR1 and CDR2 are SGHRS and YFSETQ. Deletions cut 4 bases from V and 1 base from J, with 11 bases between. CDR3 length equals 14 residues. CDR3 sequence (DNA): TGCGCCAGCAGCCTGACTCCTTTCCAAGAGACCCAGTACTTC. Its translation: CASSLTPFQETQYF.

The J gene is TRBJ1-6, the V gene TRBV30; 10 nucleotides line up with TRBD1. CDR1 is GTSNPN, CDR2 SVGIG, per germline (reference sequence). This CDR3 region has 17 residues. The V and J ends lost 3 bases and 4 bases, in that order; junction bases with no gene match: 9. This CDR3 reads CAWRPLTGGAYNSPLHF. The CDR3 DNA sequence: TGTGCCTGGAGGCCACTGACAGGGGGCGCGTATAATTCACCCCTCCACTTT.

The rearrangement uses TRBV12-3 or TRBV12-4 and TRBJ1-6, with D hard to call. V lost 2 bases, J lost 15 bases, and 14 bases lay in between. CDR3 length: 13 amino acids. The CDR3 coding sequence is TGTGCCAGCAGTTTAATGCAGGTTTCGCTCCTCCACTTT. Amino acid sequence: CASSLMQVSLLHF.

About this clone: At the DNA level, this CDR3 is encoded by other sequences in the same sample as well. Written as DNA, the CDR3 is TGTGCCAGCAGCTGGATTGTGGCGGGGGGTCGCTCCTACGAGCAGTACTTC. This sequence encodes CASSWIVAGGRSYEQYF. V is TRBV7-8 and J is TRBJ2-7; TRBD2 matches at 8 bases. CDR1 is SGHVS and CDR2 is FQNEAQ in the germline V gene. V was pared by 4 bases and J by 0 bases, with 11 bases of the junction left unmatched. CDR3 length equals 17 residues.

This CDR3 is CSVEAPGGMKDYEQYF. The CDR3 bases are TGCAGCGTTGAAGCCCCAGGGGGGATGAAGGACTACGAGCAGTACTTC. The chain recombines TRBV29-1 with TRBJ2-7; tentatively, D is TRBD1 (7 bases). V shed 1 base and J shed 3 bases, with 19 bases lying between them. This CDR3 contains 16 residues. The germline gives CDR1 SQVTM, CDR2 ANQGSEA.

The chain links TRBV10-3 to TRBJ1-1; the D is unclear. The V gene lost 0 bases and the J gene lost 5 bases, with 10 bases spanning the gap. There are 14 residues in the CDR3. Per germline, CDR1 ENHRY and CDR2 SYGVKD. CDR3 sequence (DNA): TGTGCCATCAGTGAGTCGAGTAGTCGGACTGAAGCTTTCTTT. It yields the protein CAISESSSRTEAFF.

On this clone: Here the CDR3 omits its conserved ending phenylalanine or tryptophan, so a read error is the likely source. Because the CDR3's place on the DNA is in doubt, the DNA is left out and the CDR3 is given as listed by TCRdb. The chain couples TRBV10-3 to TRBJ2-7; TRBD2 is the table's D call, not checked against the DNA. The CDR3 contains 11 residues when both ends are counted. Per germline, CDR1 ENHRY and CDR2 SYGVKD. CDR3 region: CAISRLREGLE.

The chain is built from TRBV24-1 and TRBJ1-4; D uncertain. The CDR3 covers 15 residues. CDR1 and CDR2 from the germline V gene are KGHDR and SFDVKD. Trimming removed 5 bases from V and 0 bases from J, with 9 bases in between. The CDR3, as DNA: TGTGCCACCAGTGTTTTTAGTGCAACTAATGAAAAACTGTTTTTT. It codes for CATSVFSATNEKLFF.

The J gene is TRBJ2-5, the V gene TRBV5-1, with 10 nucleotides matching TRBD1. J gave up 3 bases and V 0 bases, and 2 bases lay outside the gene matches. The CDR3 sequence is 15 residues long. Germline values: CDR1 SGHRS, CDR2 YFSETQ. CDR3 protein: CASSLAGTGEETQYF. The CDR3 DNA reads TGCGCCAGCAGCTTGGCCGGGACAGGGGAAGAGACCCAGTACTTC. Full variable domain (missing parts from reference TRBV5-1 and TRBJ2-5): KAGVTQTPRYLIKTRGQQVTLSCSPISGHRSVSWYQQTPGQGLQFLFEYFSETQRNKGNFPGRFSGRQFSNSRSEMNVSTLELGDSALYLCASSLAGTGEETQYFGPGTRLLVL.

The V and J genes are TRBV5-4 and TRBJ2-2; D is uncertain. The CDR3 consists of 13 residues. Germline CDR1 and CDR2: SGHNT and YYREEE (reference sequence). The V end lost 0 bases, the J end lost 7 bases, and 7 bases lay between the germline ends. CDR3 nucleotide sequence: TGTGCCAGCAGCTTGGTACCAGGCGGGGAGCTGTTTTTT. Its protein is CASSLVPGGELFF.

This chain uses TRBV21-1 with TRBJ1-6; the DNA was not compared with TRBD1, the D call given in the table. TRBV21-1 is annotated as a pseudogene. The CDR3 runs 20 residues. This CDR3 is CASSTDRDRGFLASDSPLHF. DNA for the CDR3: TGTGCCAGCAGCACGGACCGGGACAGGGGTTTCTTAGCTTCAGATTCACCCCTCCACTTT.

This chain links TRBV5-1 with TRBJ2-1, with 11 nucleotides matching TRBD2. Germline V gene data show CDR1 as SGHRS and CDR2 as YFSETQ. This CDR3 is built from 18 residues. Trimming at V came to 4 bases and at J to 4 bases, leaving 13 bases not matched to a gene. The CDR3 DNA reads TGCGCCAGCAGCCAAGATCCCTCCGGGACTAGCGGATACAATGAGCAGTTCTTC. Protein product: CASSQDPSGTSGYNEQFF.

This chain uses TRBV6-6 with TRBJ2-7; the D gene is possibly TRBD2 (7 bases). The germline V gene has CDR1 MNHNY and CDR2 SVGAGI (reference sequence). The CDR3 runs 16 residues. Trimming stripped 2 bases from V and 0 bases from J, with 14 bases between. In DNA form, the CDR3 reads TGTGCCAGCAGTTACCCCGTGGGGGGGCCCTCCTACGAGCAGTACTTC. Translated, it gives CASSYPVGGPSYEQYF.